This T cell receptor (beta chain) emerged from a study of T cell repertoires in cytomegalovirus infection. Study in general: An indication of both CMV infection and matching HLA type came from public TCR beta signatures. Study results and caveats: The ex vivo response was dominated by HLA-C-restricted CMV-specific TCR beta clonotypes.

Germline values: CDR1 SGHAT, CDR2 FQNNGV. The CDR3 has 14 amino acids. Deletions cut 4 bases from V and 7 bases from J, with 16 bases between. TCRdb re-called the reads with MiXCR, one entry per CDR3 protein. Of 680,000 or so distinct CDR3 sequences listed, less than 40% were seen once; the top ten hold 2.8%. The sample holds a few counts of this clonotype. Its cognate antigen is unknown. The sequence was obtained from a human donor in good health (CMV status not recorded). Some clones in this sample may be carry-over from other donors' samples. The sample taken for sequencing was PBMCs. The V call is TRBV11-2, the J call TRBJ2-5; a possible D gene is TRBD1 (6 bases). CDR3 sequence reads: CASSSSQGIVTQYF. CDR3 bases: TGTGCCAGCAGCTCCTCCCAGGGGATAGTGACCCAGTACTTC.